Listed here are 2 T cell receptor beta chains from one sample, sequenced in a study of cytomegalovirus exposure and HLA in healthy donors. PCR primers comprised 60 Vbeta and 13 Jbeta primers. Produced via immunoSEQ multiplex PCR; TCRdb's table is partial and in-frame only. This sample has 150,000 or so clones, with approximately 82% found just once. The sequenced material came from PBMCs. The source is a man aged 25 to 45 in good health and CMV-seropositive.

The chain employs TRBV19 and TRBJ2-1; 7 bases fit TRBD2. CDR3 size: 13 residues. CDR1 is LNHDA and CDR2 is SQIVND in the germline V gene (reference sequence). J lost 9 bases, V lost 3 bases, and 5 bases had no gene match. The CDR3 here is CASSIQTSAEQFF. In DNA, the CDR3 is TGTGCCAGTAGTATTCAAACTAGCGCTGAGCAGTTCTTC. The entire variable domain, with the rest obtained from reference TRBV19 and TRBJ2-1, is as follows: DGGITQSPKYLFRKEGQNVTLSCEQNLNHDAMYWYRQDPGQGLRLIYYSQIVNDFQKGDIAEGYSVSREKKESFPLTVTSAQKNPTAFYLCASSIQTSAEQFFGPGTRLTVL.

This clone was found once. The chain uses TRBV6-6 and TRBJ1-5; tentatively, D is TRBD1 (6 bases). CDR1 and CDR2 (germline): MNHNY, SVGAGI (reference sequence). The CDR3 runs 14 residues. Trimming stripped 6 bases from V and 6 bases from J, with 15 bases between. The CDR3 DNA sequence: TGTGCCAGCAGCCTCGGGGGGGCAGTTCAGCCCCAGCATTTT. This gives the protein CASSLGGAVQPQHF.